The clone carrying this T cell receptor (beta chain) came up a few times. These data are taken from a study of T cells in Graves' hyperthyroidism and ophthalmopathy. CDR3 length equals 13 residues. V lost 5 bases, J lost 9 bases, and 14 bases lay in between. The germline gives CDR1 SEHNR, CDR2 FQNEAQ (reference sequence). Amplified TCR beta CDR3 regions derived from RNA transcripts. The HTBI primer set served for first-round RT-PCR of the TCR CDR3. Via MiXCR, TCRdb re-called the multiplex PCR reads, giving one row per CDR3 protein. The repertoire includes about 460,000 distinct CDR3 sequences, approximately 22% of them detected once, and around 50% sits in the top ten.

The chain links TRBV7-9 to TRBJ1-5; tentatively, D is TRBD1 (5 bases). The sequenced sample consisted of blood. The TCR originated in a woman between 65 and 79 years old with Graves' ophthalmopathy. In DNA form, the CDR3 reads TGTGCCAGCAGCGCCCCAGGGACGGGGCCCCAGCATTTT. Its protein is CASSAPGTGPQHF.